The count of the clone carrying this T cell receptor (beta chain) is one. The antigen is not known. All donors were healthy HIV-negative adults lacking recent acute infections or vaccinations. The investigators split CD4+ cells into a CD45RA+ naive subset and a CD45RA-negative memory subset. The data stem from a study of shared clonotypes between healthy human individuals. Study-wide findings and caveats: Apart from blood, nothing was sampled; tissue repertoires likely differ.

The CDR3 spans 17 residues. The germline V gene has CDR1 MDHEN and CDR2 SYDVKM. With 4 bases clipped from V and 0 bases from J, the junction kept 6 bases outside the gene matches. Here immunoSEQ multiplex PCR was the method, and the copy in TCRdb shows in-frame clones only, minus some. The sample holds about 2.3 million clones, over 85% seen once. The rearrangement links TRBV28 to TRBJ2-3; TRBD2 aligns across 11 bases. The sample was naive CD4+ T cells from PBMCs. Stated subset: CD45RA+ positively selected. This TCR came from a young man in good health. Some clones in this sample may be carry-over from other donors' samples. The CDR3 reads CASSSLRTSGSTDTQYF. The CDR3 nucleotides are TGTGCCAGCAGTTCCCTCCGGACTAGCGGGAGCACAGATACGCAGTATTTT.